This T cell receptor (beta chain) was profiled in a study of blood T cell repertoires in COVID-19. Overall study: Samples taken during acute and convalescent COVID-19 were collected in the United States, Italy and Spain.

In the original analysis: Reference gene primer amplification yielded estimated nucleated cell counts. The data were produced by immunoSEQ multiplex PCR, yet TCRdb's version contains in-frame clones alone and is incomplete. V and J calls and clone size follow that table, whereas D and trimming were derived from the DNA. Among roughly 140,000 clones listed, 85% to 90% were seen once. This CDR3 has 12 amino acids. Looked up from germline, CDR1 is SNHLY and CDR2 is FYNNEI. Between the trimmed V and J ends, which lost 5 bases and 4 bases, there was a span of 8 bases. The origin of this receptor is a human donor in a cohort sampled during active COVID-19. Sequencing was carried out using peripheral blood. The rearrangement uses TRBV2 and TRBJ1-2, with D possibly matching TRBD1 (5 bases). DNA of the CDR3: TGTGCCAGCAGTATCACAGGCTATGGCTACACCTTC. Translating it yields CASSITGYGYTF.